This record looks at one T cell receptor (beta chain) sequence and its context. Antigen: not known. The CDR3 length is 16 residues. The germline CDR1 and CDR2 sequences are MNHNS and SASEGT. The V gene end was trimmed by 2 bases and the J gene end by 1 base; junction bases not matched to a gene: 5. The source of the sample is a study of human T cells and chemical hapten exposure. General study results and limits: High-frequency TCRs, those above 1 in 1000, stayed the same after DPC sensitization.

Regarding time point: pre-sensitization, week 0. As to treatment: therapeutic diphenylcyclopropenone sensitization with weekly scalp DPC. The authors' total RNA extraction used unfractionated whole blood. TCRdb reanalysed the RACE reads using MiXCR and keeps one entry per CDR3 protein. The sample holds about 52,000 distinct CDR3 sequences, approximately 9.6% seen once. V gene TRBV6-1 combines with J gene TRBJ1-5, with TRBD1 matching over 7 bases. The starting material was whole blood, obtained in connection with sensitization to the hapten diphenylcyclopropenone (DPC). This receptor was obtained from a woman between 25 and 40 years old with alopecia areata. Some clones in this sample may be carry-over from other donors' samples. CDR3 protein: CASSELRQGSNQPQHF. CDR3 in DNA: TGTGCCAGCAGTGAACTGCGACAGGGAAGCAATCAGCCCCAGCATTTT.